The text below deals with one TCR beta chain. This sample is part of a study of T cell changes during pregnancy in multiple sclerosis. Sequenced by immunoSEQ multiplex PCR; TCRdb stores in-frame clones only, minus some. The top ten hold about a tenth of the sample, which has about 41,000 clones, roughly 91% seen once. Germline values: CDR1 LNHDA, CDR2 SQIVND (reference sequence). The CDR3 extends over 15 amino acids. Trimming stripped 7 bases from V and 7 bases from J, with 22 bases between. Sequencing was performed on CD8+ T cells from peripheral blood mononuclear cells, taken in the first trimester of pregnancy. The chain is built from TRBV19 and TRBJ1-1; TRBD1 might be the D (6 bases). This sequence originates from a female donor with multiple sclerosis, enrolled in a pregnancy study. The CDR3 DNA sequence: TGTGCCAGTACCCCGCAAATAGGACAGAGAATTGAAGCTTTCTTT. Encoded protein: CASTPQIGQRIEAFF.